This T cell receptor (beta chain) emerged from a study of molecular identifiers for immune sequencing clone quantification. Study as a whole: Replicates involved a five-way split of RNA from around 20,000 or 100,000 naive CD8 cells, with sequencing of four.

This clonotype came up a few times. Its antigen remains unidentified. Previously described methods with listed TCR primers produced the bulk TCR libraries. Each CDR3 protein is one row after TCRdb ran MiXCR on the PCR reads. The sample carries around 320,000 distinct CDR3 sequences, about a quarter recorded once. Study-level results: Shared barcodes on identical TCR molecules could underestimate the sizes of highly expanded clones.

CDR1 MDHEN and CDR2 SYDVKM come from the germline V gene. The CDR3 contains 12 residues. The V end lost 8 bases, the J end lost 3 bases, and 11 bases lay between the germline ends. The V and J genes are TRBV28 and TRBJ2-7; either TRBD1 or TRBD2 may fit D (6 bases each). This clonotype was obtained from a human donor in good health. Some libraries in this study had Jurkat cell RNA spiked in. The sample comprised naive CD8+ T cells from blood, with Jurkat cell RNA spiked in. Specified subset: FACS-sorted CD8+CD4-CCR7+CD45RA+ naive T cells. CDR3 coding DNA: TGTGCCAGCGCTGGGGGGCACTACGAGCAGTACTTC. Residues: CASAGGHYEQYF.